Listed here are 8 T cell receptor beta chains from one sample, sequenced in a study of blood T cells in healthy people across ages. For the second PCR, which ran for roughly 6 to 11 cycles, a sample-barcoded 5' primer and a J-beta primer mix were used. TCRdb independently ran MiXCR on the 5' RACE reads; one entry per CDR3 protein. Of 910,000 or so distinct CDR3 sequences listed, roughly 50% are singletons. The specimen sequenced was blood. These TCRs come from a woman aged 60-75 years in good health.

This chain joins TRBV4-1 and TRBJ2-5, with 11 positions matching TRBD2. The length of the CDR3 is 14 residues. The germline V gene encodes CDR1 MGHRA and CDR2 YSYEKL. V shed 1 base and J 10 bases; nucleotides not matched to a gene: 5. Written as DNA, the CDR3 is TGCGCCAGCAGCCAAGGCAGACTAGCGGGAAGCCAGTACTTC. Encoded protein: CASSQGRLAGSQYF.

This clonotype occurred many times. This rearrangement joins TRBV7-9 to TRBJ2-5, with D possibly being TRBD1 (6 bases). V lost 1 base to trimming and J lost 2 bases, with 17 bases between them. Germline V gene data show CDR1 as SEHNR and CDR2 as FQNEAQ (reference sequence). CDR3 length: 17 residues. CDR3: CASSLGATHQGQETQYF. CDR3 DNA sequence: TGTGCCAGCAGCTTAGGCGCGACCCACCAGGGGCAAGAGACCCAGTACTTC.

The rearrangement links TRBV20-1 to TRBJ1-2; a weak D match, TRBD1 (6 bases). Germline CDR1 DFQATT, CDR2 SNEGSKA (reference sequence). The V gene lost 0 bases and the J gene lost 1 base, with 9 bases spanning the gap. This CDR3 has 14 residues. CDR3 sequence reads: CSARDHRVNYGYTF. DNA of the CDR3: TGCAGTGCTAGAGACCACAGGGTTAACTATGGCTACACCTTC.

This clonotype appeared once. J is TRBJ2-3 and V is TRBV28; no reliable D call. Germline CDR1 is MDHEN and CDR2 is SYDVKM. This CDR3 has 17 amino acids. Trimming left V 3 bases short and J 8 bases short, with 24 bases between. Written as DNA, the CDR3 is TGTGCCAGCAGTTTCGTCAGTTGGAGCAACGGTATCAGTACGCAGTATTTT. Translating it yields CASSFVSWSNGISTQYF.

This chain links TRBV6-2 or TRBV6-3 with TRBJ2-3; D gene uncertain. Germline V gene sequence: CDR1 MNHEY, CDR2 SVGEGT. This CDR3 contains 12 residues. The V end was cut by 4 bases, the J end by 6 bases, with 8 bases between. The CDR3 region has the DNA TGTGCCAGCAGTTCCGTCTCTGATACGCAGTATTTT. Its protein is CASSSVSDTQYF.

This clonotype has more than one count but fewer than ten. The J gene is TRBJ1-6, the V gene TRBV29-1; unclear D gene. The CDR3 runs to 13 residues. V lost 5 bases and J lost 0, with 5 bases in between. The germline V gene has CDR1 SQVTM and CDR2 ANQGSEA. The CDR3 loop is CSVQSSYNSPLHF. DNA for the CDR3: TGCAGCGTTCAGAGCTCCTATAATTCACCCCTCCACTTT.

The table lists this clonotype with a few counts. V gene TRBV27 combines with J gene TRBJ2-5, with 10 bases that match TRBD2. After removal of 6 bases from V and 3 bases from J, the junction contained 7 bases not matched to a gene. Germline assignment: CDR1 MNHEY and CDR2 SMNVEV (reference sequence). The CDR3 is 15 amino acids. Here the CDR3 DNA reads TGTGCCAGCAGCACGTACCTAGCGGGAGAAGAGACCCAGTACTTC. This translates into CASSTYLAGEETQYF.

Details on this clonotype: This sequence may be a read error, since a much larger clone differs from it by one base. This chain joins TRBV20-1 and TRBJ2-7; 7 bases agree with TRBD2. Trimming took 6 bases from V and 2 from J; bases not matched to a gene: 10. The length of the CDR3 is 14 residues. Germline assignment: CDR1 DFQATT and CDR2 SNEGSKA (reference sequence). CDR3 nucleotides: TGCAGTGCCCCGCGCGGGAGTACCACCTACGAGCAGTACTTC. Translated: CSAPRGSTTYEQYF.